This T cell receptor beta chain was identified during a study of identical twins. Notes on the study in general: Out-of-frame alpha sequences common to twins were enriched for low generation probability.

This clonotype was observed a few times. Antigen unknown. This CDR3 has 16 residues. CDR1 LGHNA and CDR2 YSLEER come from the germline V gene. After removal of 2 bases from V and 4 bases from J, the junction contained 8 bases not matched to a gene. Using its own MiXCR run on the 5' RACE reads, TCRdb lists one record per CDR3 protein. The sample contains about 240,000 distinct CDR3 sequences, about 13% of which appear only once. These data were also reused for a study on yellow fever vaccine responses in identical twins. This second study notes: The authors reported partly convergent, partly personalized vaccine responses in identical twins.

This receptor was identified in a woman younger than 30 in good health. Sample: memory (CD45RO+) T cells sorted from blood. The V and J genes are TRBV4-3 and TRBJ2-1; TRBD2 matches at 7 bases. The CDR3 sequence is CASSQLLAHSYNEQFF. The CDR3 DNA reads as TGCGCCAGCAGCCAACTACTAGCGCACTCATACAATGAGCAGTTCTTC.